This T cell receptor (beta chain) comes out of a study of blood T cells in healthy people across ages. Through a sample-barcoded 5' primer and a J-beta primer mix, a second PCR was run for roughly 7 to 12 cycles. TCRdb recomputed calls from the 5' RACE reads with MiXCR, one row per CDR3 protein. The data hold over 300,000 distinct CDR3 sequences, with 45% to 65% observed a single time. From germline, CDR1 is MNHEY and CDR2 SVGAGI. This CDR3 has 13 residues. V dropped 6 bases and J dropped 8 bases, with 15 bases sitting between them. V usage is TRBV6-5 and J usage is TRBJ2-3; possible D gene TRBD2, 7 bases. This receptor was taken from a man between 60 and 75 years old in good health. Source material: blood. The CDR3 coding sequence is TGTGCCAGCAGCAGGGGCGGGGGAGGTACGCAGTATTTT. Encoded protein: CASSRGGGGTQYF.